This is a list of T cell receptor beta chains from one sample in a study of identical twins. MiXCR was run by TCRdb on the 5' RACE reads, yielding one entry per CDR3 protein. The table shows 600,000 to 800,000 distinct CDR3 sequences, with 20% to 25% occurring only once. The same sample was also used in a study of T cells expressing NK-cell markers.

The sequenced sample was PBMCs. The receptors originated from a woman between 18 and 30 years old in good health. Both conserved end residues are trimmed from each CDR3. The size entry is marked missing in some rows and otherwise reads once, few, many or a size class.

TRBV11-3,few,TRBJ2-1,ASKASGSYNEQF
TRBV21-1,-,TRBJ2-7,ASSTLRQGPPYEQY
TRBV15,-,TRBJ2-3,ATSRDGEPGTQY
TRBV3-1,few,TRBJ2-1,ASSNRPTRSYNEQF
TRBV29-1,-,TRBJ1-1,SADRAAEAF
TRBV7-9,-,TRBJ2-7,ASSHFYEQY
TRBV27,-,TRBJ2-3,ASSRREADTQY
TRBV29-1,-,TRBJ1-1,SATTGEAF
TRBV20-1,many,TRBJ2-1,SAHRTGSSYNEQF
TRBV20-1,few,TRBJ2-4,SAGGTSSGNIQY
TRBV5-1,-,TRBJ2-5,ASSLIPGGGETQY
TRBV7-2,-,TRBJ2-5,ASSLGTSGAQETQY
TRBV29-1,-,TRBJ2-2,SVKIPSGPTGELF
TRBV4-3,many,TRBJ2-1,ASSQGRDLGGNEQF
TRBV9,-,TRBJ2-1,ASSVDGTYNEQF
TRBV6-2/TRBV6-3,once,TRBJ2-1,ASIRETPPFNEQF
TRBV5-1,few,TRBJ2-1,ASNRGHSIDEQF
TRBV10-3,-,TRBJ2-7,AISPSGREQY
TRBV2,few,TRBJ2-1,AILLDRVAGEDEQF
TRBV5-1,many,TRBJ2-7,ASSLAVVRQEMNEQY
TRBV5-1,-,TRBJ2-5,ASSSAGTSSETQY
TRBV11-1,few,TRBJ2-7,ASSFNPGVVYEQY
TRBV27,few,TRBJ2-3,ASSFRTSGRAGGTDTQY
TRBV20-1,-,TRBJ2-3,SAGSAGINTQY